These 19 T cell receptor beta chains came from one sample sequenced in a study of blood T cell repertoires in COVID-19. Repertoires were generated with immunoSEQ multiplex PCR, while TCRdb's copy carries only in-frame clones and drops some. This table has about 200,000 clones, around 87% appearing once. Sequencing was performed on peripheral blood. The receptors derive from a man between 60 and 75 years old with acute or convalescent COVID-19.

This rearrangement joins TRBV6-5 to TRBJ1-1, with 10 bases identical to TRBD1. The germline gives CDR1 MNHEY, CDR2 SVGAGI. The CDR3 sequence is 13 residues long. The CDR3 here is CATWTGGSVEAFF. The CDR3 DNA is TGTGCTACCTGGACAGGGGGTAGTGTTGAAGCTTTCTTT.

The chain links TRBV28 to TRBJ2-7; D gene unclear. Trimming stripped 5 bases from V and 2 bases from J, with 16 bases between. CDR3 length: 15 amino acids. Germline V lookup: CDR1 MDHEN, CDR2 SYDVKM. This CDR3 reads CASSPSRFQAYEQYF. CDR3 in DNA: TGTGCCAGCAGTCCGTCCCGGTTTCAGGCCTACGAGCAGTACTTC.

CDR3 DNA: TGTGCCAGCAGCCCCGGGGGGGCCCCAGAGACCCAGTACTTC. Translating it yields CASSPGGAPETQYF. This rearrangement joins TRBV11-3 to TRBJ2-5; 8 bases fit TRBD2. CDR3 length: 14 amino acids. From germline, CDR1 is SGHNT and CDR2 YENEEA. V gave up 5 bases and J gave up 4 bases; unmatched junction bases: 6.

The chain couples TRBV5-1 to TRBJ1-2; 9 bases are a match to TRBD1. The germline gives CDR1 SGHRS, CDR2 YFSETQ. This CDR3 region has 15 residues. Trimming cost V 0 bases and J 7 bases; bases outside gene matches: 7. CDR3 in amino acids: CASSLGPGQGLGYTF. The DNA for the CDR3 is TGCGCCAGCAGCTTGGGGCCGGGACAGGGCCTTGGCTACACCTTC.

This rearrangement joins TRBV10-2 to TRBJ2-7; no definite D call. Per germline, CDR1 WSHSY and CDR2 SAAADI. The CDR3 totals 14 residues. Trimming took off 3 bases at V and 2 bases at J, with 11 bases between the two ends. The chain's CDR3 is CASSDLSETYEQYF. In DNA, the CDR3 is TGCGCCAGCAGTGACCTAAGCGAGACCTACGAGCAGTACTTC.

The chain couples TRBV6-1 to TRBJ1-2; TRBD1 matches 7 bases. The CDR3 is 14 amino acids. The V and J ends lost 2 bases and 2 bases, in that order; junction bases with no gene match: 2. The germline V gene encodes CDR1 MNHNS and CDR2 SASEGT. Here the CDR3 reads CASSETGVNYGYTF. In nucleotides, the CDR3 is TGTGCCAGCAGTGAAACAGGGGTCAACTATGGCTACACCTTC.

The CDR3 sequence is CASSPSGETQYF. Here the CDR3 DNA reads TGTGCCAGCTCACCATCCGGGGAGACCCAGTACTTC. The genes are TRBV18 and TRBJ2-5; D unresolved. Germline V CDR1 and CDR2: KGHSH, LQKENI. Trimming cost V 2 bases and J 5 bases, with 6 bases left between them. This CDR3 comprises 12 residues.

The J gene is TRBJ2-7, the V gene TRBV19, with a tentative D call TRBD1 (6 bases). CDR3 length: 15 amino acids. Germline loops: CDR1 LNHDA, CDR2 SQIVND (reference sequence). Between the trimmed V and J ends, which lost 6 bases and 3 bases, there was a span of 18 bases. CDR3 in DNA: TGTGCCAGTAGCAAAGGCCCGGGACATCGCTACGAGCAGTACTTC. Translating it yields CASSKGPGHRYEQYF.

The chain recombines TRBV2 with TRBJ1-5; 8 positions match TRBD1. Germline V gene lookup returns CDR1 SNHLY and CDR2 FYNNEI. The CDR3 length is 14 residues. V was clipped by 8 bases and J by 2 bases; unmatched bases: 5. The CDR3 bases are TGTGCCAGCCTCGGGACAGGCGGCAATCAGCCCCAGCATTTT. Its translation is CASLGTGGNQPQHF.

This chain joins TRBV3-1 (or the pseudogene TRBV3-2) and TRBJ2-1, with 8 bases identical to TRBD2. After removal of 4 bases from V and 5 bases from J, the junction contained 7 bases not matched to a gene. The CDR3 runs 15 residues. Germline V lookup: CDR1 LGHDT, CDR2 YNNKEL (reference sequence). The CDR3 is CASSLLAGHNNEQFF. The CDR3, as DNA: TGTGCCAGCAGCCTATTAGCGGGGCATAACAATGAGCAGTTCTTC.

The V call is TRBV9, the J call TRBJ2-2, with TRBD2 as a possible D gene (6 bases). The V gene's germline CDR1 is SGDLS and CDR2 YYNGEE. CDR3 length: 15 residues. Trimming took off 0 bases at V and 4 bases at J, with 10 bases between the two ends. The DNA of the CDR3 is TGTGCCAGCAGCGTAGGTGGGCGGGGCACCGGGGAGCTGTTTTTT. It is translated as CASSVGGRGTGELFF.

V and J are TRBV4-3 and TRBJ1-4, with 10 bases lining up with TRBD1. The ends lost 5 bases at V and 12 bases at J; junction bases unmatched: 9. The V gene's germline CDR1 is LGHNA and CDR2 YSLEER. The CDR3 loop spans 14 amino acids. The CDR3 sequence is CASSRQGAVVELFF. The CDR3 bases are TGCGCCAGCAGCAGACAGGGGGCGGTTGTGGAACTGTTTTTT.

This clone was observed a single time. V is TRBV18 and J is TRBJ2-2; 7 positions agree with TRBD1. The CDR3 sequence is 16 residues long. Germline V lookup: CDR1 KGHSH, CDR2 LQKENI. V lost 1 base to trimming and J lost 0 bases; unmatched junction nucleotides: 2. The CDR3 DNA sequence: TGTGCCAGCTCACCACTCGGGACAGCGAACACCGGGGAGCTGTTTTTT. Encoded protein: CASSPLGTANTGELFF.

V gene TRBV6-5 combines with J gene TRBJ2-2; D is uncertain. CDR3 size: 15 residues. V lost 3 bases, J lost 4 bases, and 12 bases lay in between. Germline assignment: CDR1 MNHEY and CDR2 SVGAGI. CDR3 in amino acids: CASSYVSLGTGELFF. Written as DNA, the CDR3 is TGTGCCAGCAGTTATGTTAGCCTGGGCACCGGGGAGCTGTTTTTT.

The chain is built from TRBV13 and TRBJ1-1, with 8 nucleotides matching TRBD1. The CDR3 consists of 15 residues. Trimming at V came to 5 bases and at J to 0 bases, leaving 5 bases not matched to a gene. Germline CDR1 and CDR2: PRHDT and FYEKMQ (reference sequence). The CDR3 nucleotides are TGTGCCAGCAGCAACGGACAGGGAATGAACACTGAAGCTTTCTTT. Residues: CASSNGQGMNTEAFF.

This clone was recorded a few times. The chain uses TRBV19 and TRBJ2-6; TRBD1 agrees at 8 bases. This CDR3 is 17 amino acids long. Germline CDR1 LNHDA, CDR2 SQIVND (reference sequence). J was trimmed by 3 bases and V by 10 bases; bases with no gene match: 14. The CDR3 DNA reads TGTGCCACCCTCCCCGGGACACAGGGGGTTGGGGCCAACGTCCTGACTTTC. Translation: CATLPGTQGVGANVLTF.

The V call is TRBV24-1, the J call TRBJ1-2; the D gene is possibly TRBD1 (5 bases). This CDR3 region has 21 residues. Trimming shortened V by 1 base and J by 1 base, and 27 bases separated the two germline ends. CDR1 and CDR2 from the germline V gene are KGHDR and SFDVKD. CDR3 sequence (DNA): TGTGCCACCAGTGATTTCAAGTGGCAGGGATACAACCTACAAATTAACTATGGCTACACCTTC. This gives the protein CATSDFKWQGYNLQINYGYTF.

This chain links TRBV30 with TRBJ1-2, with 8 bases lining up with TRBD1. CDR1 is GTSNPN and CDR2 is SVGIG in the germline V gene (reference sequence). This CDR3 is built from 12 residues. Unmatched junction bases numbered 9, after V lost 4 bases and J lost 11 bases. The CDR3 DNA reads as TGTGCCTGGACCGTAGACAGGGGAGGGTACACCTTC. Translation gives CAWTVDRGGYTF.

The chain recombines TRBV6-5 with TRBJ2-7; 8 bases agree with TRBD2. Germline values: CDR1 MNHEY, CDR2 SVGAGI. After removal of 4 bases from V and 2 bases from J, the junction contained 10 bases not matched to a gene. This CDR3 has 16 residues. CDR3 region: CASSSLTSEVTYEQYF. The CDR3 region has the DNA TGTGCCAGCAGTTCCCTGACTAGCGAGGTGACCTACGAGCAGTACTTC.